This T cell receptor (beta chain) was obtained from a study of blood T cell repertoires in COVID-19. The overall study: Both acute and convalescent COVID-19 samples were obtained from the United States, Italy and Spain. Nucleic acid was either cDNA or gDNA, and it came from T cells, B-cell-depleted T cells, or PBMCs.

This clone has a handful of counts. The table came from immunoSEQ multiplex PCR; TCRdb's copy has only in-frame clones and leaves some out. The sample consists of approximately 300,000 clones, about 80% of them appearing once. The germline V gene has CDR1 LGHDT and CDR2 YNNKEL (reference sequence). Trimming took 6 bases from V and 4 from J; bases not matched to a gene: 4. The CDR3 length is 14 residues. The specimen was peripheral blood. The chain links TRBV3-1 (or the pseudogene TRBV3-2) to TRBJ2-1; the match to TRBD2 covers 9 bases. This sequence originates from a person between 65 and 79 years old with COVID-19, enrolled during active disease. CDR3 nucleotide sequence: TGTGCCAGCAGGACTAGCGGCCCATACAATGAGCAGTTCTTC. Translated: CASRTSGPYNEQFF.